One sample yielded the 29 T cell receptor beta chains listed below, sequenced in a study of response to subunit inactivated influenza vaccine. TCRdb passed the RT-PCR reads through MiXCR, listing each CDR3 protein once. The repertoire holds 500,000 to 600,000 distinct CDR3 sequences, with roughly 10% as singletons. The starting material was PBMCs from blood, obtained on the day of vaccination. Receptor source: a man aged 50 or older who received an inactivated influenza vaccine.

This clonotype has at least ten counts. CDR3 in DNA: TGTGCCAGCAGCCAACCGGACCTTTCCGAGCAGTACTTC. Its protein is CASSQPDLSEQYF. The V and J genes are TRBV4-2 and TRBJ2-7; D is unclear. Trimming took 2 bases from V and 6 from J, leaving 11 bases between them. The CDR3 sequence is 13 residues long. Germline loops: CDR1 LGHNA, CDR2 YNFKEQ.

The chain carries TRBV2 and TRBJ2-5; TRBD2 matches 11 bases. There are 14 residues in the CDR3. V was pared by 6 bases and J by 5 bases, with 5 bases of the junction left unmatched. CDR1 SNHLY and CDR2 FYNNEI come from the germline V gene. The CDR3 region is CASRGSGRAETQYF. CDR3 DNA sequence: TGTGCCAGCAGGGGTAGCGGGAGGGCGGAGACCCAGTACTTC.

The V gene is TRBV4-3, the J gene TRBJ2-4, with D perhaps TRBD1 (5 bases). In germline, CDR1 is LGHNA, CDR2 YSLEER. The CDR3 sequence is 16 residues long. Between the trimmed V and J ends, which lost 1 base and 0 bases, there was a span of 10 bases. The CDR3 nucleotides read TGCGCCAGCAGCCAAGGGGGCTCTTCAGCCAAAAACATTCAGTACTTC. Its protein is CASSQGGSSAKNIQYF.

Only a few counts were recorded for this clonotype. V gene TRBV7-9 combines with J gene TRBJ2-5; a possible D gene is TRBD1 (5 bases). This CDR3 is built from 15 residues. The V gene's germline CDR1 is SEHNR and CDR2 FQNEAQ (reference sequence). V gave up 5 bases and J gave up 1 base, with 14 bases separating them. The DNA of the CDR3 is TGTGCCAGCAGCCCTAGGGGATTCCGCCAAGAGACCCAGTACTTC. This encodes CASSPRGFRQETQYF.

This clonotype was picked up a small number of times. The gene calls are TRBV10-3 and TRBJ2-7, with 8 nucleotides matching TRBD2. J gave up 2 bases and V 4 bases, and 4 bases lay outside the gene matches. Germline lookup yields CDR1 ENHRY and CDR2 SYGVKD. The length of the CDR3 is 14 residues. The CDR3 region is CAISGGTSPYEQYF. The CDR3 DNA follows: TGTGCCATCAGTGGGGGGACTAGTCCCTACGAGCAGTACTTC.

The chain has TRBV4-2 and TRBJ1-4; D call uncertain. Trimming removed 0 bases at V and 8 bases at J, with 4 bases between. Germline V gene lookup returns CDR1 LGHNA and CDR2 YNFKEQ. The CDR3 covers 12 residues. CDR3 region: CASSQDREKLFF. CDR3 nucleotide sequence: TGTGCCAGCAGCCAAGACCGGGAAAAACTGTTTTTT.

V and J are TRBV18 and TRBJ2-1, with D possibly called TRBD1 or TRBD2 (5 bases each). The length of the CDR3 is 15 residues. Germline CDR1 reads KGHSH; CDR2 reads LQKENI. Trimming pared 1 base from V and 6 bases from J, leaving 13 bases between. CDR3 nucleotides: TGTGCCAGCTCACCACTAGCAGGGACCTGCAATGAGCAGTTCTTC. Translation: CASSPLAGTCNEQFF.

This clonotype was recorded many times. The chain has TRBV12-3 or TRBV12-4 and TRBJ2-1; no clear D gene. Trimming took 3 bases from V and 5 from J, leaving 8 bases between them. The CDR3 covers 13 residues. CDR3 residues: CASSFRRNNEQFF. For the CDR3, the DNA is TGTGCCAGCAGTTTTCGGCGGAACAATGAGCAGTTCTTC.

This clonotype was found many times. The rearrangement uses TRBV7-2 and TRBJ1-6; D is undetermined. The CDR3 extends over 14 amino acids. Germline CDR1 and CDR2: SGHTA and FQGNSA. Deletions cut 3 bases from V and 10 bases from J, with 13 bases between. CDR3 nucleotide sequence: TGTGCCAGCAGCTTGGGCGCAGTAGGATCACCCCTCCACTTT. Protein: CASSLGAVGSPLHF.

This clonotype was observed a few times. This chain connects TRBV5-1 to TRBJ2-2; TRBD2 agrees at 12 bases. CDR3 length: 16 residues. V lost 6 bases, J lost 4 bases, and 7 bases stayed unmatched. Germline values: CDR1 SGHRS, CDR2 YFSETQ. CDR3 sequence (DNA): TGCGCCAGCAACCCGACTAGCGGGGGACTCACCGGGGAGCTGTTTTTT. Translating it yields CASNPTSGGLTGELFF.

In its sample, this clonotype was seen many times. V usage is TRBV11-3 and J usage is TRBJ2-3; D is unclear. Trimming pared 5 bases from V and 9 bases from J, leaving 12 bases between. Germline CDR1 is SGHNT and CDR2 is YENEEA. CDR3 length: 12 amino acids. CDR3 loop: CASSPNRLTQYF. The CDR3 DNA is TGTGCCAGCAGCCCAAACCGACTGACGCAGTATTTT.

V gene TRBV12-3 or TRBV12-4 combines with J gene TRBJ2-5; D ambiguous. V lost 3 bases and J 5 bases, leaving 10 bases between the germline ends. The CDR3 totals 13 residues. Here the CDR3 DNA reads TGTGCCAGCAGTTTTCAACCGTGGGAGACCCAGTACTTC. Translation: CASSFQPWETQYF.

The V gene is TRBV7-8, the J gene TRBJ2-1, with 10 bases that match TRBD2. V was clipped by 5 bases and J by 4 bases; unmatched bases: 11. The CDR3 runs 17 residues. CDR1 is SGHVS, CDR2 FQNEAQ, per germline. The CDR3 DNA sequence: TGTGCCAGCAGCAGCGAACCGGGACTAGCGCCATACAATGAGCAGTTCTTC. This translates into CASSSEPGLAPYNEQFF.

CDR3 DNA: TGTGCCAGCAGCCACGGATTCCCCGACAATACTCCGGACGAGCAGTACTTC. It is translated as CASSHGFPDNTPDEQYF. The V call is TRBV11-2, the J call TRBJ2-7; D is ambiguous. Trimming stripped 5 bases from V and 5 bases from J, with 25 bases between. The CDR3 has 17 residues. The germline V gene has CDR1 SGHAT and CDR2 FQNNGV.

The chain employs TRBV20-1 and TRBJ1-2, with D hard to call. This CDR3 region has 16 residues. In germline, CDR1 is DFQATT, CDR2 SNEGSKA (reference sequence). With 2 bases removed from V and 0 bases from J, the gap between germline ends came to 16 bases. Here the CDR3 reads CSARTSGRGTNYGYTF. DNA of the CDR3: TGCAGTGCTAGAACGTCCGGCCGGGGTACTAACTATGGCTACACCTTC.

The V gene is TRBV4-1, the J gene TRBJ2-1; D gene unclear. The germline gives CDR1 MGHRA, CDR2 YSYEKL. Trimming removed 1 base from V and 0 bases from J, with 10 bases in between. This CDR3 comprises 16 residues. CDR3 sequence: CASSQGALSSYNEQFF. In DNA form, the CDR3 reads TGCGCCAGCAGCCAAGGGGCATTATCCTCCTACAATGAGCAGTTCTTC.

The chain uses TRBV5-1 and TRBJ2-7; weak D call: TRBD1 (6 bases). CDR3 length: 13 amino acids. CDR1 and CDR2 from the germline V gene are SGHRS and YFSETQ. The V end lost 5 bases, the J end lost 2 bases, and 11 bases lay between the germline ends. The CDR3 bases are TGCGCCAGCAGGGAGGACAGAACCTACGAGCAGTACTTC. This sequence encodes CASREDRTYEQYF. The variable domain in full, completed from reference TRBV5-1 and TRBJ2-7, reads KAGVTQTPRYLIKTRGQQVTLSCSPISGHRSVSWYQQTPGQGLQFLFEYFSETQRNKGNFPGRFSGRQFSNSRSEMNVSTLELGDSALYLCASREDRTYEQYFGPGTRLTVT.

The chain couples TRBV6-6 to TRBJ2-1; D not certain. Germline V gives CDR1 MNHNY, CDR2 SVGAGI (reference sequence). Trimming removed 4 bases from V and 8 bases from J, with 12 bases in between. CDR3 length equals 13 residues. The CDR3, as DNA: TGTGCCAGCAGTTTGCAATCCTTTGATGAGCAGTTCTTC. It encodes CASSLQSFDEQFF.

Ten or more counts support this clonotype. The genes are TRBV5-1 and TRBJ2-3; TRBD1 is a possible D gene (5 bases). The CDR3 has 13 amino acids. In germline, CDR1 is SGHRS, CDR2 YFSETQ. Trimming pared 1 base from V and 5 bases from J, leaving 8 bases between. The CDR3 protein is CASSLFRGDTQYF. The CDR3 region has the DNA TGCGCCAGCAGCTTGTTTAGGGGAGATACGCAGTATTTT.

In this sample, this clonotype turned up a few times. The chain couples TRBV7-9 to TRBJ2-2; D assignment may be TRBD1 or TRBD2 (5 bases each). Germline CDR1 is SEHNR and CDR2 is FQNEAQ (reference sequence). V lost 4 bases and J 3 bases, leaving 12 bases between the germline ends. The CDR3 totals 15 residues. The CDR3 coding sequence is TGTGCCAGCAGCTCGGGGCTTTTTGACACCGGGGAGCTGTTTTTT. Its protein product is CASSSGLFDTGELFF.

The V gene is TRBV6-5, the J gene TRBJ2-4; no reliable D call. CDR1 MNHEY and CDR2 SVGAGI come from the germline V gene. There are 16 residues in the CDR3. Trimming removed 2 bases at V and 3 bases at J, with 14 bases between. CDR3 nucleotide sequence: TGTGCCAGCAGTTACGGAAACGGCCGGGTCAAAAACATTCAGTACTTC. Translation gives CASSYGNGRVKNIQYF.

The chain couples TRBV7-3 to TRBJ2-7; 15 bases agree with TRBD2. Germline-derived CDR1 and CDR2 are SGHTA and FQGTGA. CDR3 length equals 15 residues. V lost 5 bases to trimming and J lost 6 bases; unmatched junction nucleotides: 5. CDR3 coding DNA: TGTGCCAGCAGCATATCGGGACTAGCGGGAGGCGAGCAGTACTTC. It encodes CASSISGLAGGEQYF.

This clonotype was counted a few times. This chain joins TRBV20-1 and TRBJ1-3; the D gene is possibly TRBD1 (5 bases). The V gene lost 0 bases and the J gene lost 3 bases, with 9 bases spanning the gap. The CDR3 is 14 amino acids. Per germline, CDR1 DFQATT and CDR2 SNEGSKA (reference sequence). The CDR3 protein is CSAREGRNGNTIYF. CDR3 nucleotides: TGCAGTGCTAGAGAGGGACGTAATGGAAACACCATATATTTT.

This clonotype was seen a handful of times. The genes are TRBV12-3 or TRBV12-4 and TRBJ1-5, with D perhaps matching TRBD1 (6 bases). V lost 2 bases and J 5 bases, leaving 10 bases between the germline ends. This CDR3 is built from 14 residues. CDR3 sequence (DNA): TGTGCCAGCAGTTTATGGGGGCCCCATCAGCCCCAGCATTTT. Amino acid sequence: CASSLWGPHQPQHF.

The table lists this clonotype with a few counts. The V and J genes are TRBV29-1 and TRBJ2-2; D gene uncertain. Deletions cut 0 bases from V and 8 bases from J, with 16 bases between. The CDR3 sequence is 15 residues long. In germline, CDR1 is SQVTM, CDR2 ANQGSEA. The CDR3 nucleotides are TGCAGCGTTGAAGATCGGAAGGAATGGTCGGGGGAGCTGTTTTTT. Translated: CSVEDRKEWSGELFF.

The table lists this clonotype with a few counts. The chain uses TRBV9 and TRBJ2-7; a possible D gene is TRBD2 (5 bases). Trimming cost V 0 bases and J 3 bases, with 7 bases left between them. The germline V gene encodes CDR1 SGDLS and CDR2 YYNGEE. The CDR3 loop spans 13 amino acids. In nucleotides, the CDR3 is TGTGCCAGCAGCGTAGGACTAAACTACGAGCAGTACTTC. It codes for CASSVGLNYEQYF.

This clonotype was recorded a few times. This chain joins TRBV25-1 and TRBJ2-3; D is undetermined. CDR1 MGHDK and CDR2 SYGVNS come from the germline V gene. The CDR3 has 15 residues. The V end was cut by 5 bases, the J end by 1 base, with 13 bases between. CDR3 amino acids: CASSPPERRTDTQYF. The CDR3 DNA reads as TGTGCCAGCAGTCCTCCGGAGAGGCGCACAGATACGCAGTATTTT.

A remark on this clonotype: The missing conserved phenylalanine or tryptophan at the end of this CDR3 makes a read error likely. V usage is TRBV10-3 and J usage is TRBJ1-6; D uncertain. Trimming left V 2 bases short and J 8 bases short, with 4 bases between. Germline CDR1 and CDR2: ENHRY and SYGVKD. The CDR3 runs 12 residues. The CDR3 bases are TGTGCCATCAGTGAGGTAGATTCACCCCTCCACCTT. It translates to CAISEVDSPLHL.

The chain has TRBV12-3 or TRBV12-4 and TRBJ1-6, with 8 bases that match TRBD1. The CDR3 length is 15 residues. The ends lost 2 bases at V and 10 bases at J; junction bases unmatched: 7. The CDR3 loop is CASSLFRPGGSPLHF. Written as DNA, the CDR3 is TGTGCCAGCAGTTTATTTCGGCCAGGGGGCTCACCCCTCCACTTT.